These T cell receptor beta chains were read from a single sample in a study of B cell selection in AIRE deficiency. Profiling relied on immunoSEQ multiplex PCR, and the TCRdb table lists in-frame clones only, not all of them. The data contain roughly 25,000 clones, just under 97% of them singletons. Sequencing was done on a sample of conventional CD4+ T cells sorted from PBMCs. The receptors stem from a human donor with AIRE deficiency. Each CDR3 is given with its conserved first and last residue. D genes are given only for firm matches. The listing skips clone size in some rows; elsewhere it reads once, few, many or a size class.

size	V	D	J	CDR3	DNA
-	TRBV4-1	TRBD2	TRBJ2-3	CASSLSSGDTDTQYF	TGCGCCAGCAGCCTTTCTAGCGGGGACACAGATACGCAGTATTTT
-	TRBV5-1	TRBD2	TRBJ2-1	CASSLAPTSGSNEQFF	TGCGCCAGCAGCTTGGCCCCGACTAGCGGGAGCAATGAGCAGTTCTTC
-	TRBV5-6	-	TRBJ1-5	CASSLGPGGRGGNQPQHF	TGTGCCAGCAGCTTGGGACCCGGGGGCCGCGGGGGCAATCAGCCCCAGCATTTT
once	TRBV5-1	-	TRBJ1-6	CASSSRDPGSGSPLHF	TGCGCCAGCAGCTCCCGGGACCCCGGTAGTGGTTCACCCCTCCACTTT
-	TRBV5-8	-	TRBJ2-5	CASWKGPRQETQYF	TGTGCCAGCTGGAAAGGTCCACGCCAAGAGACCCAGTACTTC
-	TRBV27	-	TRBJ1-1	CASSLIVGGTEAFF	TGTGCCAGCAGTTTAATAGTGGGGGGAACTGAAGCTTTCTTT
-	TRBV7-9	TRBD1	TRBJ1-6	CASSWTGYNSPLHF	TGTGCCAGCAGCTGGACAGGGTATAATTCACCCCTCCACTTT
-	TRBV7-9	-	TRBJ2-2	CASSNRQTGELFF	TGTGCCAGCAGTAATCGACAAACCGGGGAGCTGTTTTTT
-	TRBV6-5	-	TRBJ2-1	CASSHRLSEQFF	TGTGCCAGCAGTCACAGGCTCAGTGAGCAGTTCTTC
-	TRBV5-6	TRBD2	TRBJ2-7	CASSLILAGGHRGAYEQYF	TGTGCCAGCAGCTTAATATTAGCGGGAGGCCACCGAGGAGCCTACGAGCAGTACTTC
-	TRBV4-3	-	TRBJ2-1	CASSQGGASGMPYNEQFF	TGCGCCAGCAGCCAAGGGGGGGCTAGCGGCATGCCCTACAATGAGCAGTTCTTC